Reported below is one T cell receptor (beta chain). Its cognate antigen has yet to be identified. The input lacks base qualities; no much larger clone sits a single base away. These data are taken from a study of primary melanoma T cells and metastatic recurrence (dated by TCRdb to about 2020). In terms of the full investigation: The cohort comprised around 180 primary melanomas of stage T2 to T4, with thickness greater than 1 mm. Histopathological grading of tumor-infiltrating lymphocytes was compared with the sequencing-derived T-cell fraction. The T-cell fraction measured by TCR beta sequencing was weighed against progression-free survival, the clinical outcome chosen for the comparison. Whether T-cell fraction and T-cell repertoire clonality in primary melanoma tumors predicted patient outcome was tested in the study. The paper as a whole reports these results and caveats: An effective T-cell-mediated antitumor response in primary melanoma was presented by the authors only as a suggestion rather than as a demonstrated mechanism. Progression-free survival prediction was reportedly improved more by adding T-cell fraction to tumor thickness than by adding any other histopathological variable. The tumor T-cell fraction reportedly predicted progression-free survival independently of thickness, ulceration, mitotic rate and age. Regardless of nodal disease, mitotic rate or ulceration status, a T-cell fraction above 20% appeared to be protective.

Cut back by 6 bases and 4 bases, the V and J ends lie 7 bases apart. Inclusive of the bounding cysteine and phenylalanine, the CDR3 is 13 residues long. CDR3 DNA only is kept here, 39 bases in frame from base 1. CDR1 is given as MGHDK and CDR2 as SYGVNS, both from the germline V gene. Patients had primary melanoma that had been surgically resected and was considered potentially curable but at risk of metastatic recurrence. Receptor libraries were prepared by the immunoSEQ multiplex PCR assay. Primary melanoma tumor tissue was subjected to high-throughput sequencing of the T-cell receptor beta chain. From the authors' description of their analysis: TCRB CDR3 sharing between samples and the distribution of insertions and deletions were included in the repertoire analyses. A gradient-boosted model ranked how well the T-cell fraction predicted outcome compared with histopathological variables. TCRdb carries this immuneACCESS record with in-frame sequences only. Its versions omit some clonotypes, under half of them owing to an unresolved V gene in the studies checked, with the rest unexplained. That table gives V, J and clone size, and the DNA gave D and trimming. Present in this sample are over a thousand clones, over 70% of which were seen just once. The ten largest clones take up less than 25% of the sample.

The chain was built from TRBV25-1 and TRBJ2-6; the D gene is tentatively TRBD1 or TRBD2, each matching 6 bases. The specimen was melanoma tumor tissue. This clonotype originated in a human donor with melanoma. The CDR3 protein sequence reads: CASSGGGANVLTF. The DNA sequence reads TGTGCCAGCAGCGGGGGCGGGGCCAACGTCCTGACTTTC.